These 17 T cell receptor beta chains were all obtained from the same sample, sequenced in a study of blood T cell repertoires in COVID-19. Sequenced by immunoSEQ multiplex PCR; TCRdb stores in-frame clones only, minus some. The table has roughly 75,000 clones, roughly 86% seen once. What was sequenced was peripheral blood. The receptors here all came from a woman between 65 and 79 years old with acute or convalescent COVID-19.

J is TRBJ1-1 and V is TRBV5-6; tentatively, D is TRBD1 (5 bases). The V end was cut by 4 bases, the J end by 3 bases, with 19 bases between. Germline V gives CDR1 SGHDT, CDR2 YYEEEE. This CDR3 spans 16 amino acids. DNA for the CDR3: TGTGCCAGCAGCCCCCTGTTGCGGGGCGAGGACACTGAAGCTTTCTTT. It yields the protein CASSPLLRGEDTEAFF.

This clone has more than one count but fewer than ten. The chain joins TRBV6-5 to TRBJ1-6, with a tentative D call TRBD1 (5 bases). CDR1 MNHEY and CDR2 SVGAGI come from the germline V gene. The CDR3 has 14 amino acids. With 6 bases removed from V and 10 bases from J, the gap between germline ends came to 16 bases. CDR3 amino acids: CASRARVKSSPLHF. The CDR3 coding sequence is TGTGCCAGCAGGGCCAGGGTGAAGTCCTCACCCCTCCACTTT.

This chain uses TRBV15 with TRBJ2-5, with 11 nucleotides matching TRBD2. CDR1 is LNHNV, CDR2 YYDKDF, per germline (reference sequence). J lost 4 bases, V lost 3 bases, and 7 bases had no gene match. This CDR3 is built from 16 residues. CDR3 bases: TGTGCCACCAGCAGGACTCTAGCGGGAGGAGTAGAGACCCAGTACTTC. Its protein is CATSRTLAGGVETQYF.

This chain links TRBV19 with TRBJ1-4; D might be TRBD1 (5 bases). Trimming cost V 3 bases and J 4 bases, with 9 bases left between them. The CDR3 totals 14 residues. CDR1 and CDR2 (germline): LNHDA, SQIVND (reference sequence). The CDR3 sequence is CASSIAGVNEKLFF. DNA of the CDR3: TGTGCCAGTAGTATTGCGGGGGTTAATGAAAAACTGTTTTTT. The entire variable domain, with the rest obtained from reference TRBV19 and TRBJ1-4, is as follows: DGGITQSPKYLFRKEGQNVTLSCEQNLNHDAMYWYRQDPGQGLRLIYYSQIVNDFQKGDIAEGYSVSREKKESFPLTVTSAQKNPTAFYLCASSIAGVNEKLFFGSGTQLSVL.

The chain uses TRBV4-1 and TRBJ2-1, with TRBD2 matching 12 bases. This CDR3 has 16 residues. Germline loops: CDR1 MGHRA, CDR2 YSYEKL. V lost 1 base, J lost 7 bases, and 5 bases stayed unmatched. The CDR3 loop is CASSQALAGGLNEQFF. The CDR3 DNA is TGCGCCAGCAGCCAAGCCCTAGCGGGGGGGCTTAATGAGCAGTTCTTC.

Here the CDR3 DNA reads TGTGCCAGCAGTTTATACGCGGGAGGGCGGGGCGCAGATACGCAGTATTTT. Its translation is CASSLYAGGRGADTQYF. The V call is TRBV27, the J call TRBJ2-3; 9 positions match TRBD2. The ends lost 1 base at V and 4 bases at J; junction bases unmatched: 9. Germline V CDR1 and CDR2: MNHEY, SMNVEV (reference sequence). The CDR3 loop spans 17 amino acids.

The rearrangement links TRBV11-2 to TRBJ2-2; a possible D gene is TRBD1 (6 bases). Per the germline V gene, CDR1 is SGHAT and CDR2 is FQNNGV. V lost 2 bases and J lost 0, with 13 bases in between. The CDR3 covers 17 residues. CDR3 DNA sequence: TGTGCCAGCAGCTTAAGACAGGCCACTTCGAACACCGGGGAGCTGTTTTTT. Translated: CASSLRQATSNTGELFF. The variable domain in full, completed from reference TRBV11-2 and TRBJ2-2, reads EAGVAQSPRYKIIEKRQSVAFWCNPISGHATLYWYQQILGQGPKLLIQFQNNGVVDDSQLPKDRFSAERLKGVDSTLKIQPAKLEDSAVYLCASSLRQATSNTGELFFGEGSRLTVL.

The chain couples TRBV5-6 to TRBJ2-1; possibly TRBD2 for D (5 bases). This CDR3 contains 14 residues. Germline V gene data show CDR1 as SGHDT and CDR2 as YYEEEE. Trimming cost V 2 bases and J 9 bases, with 15 bases left between them. The CDR3 nucleotides are TGTGCCAGCAGCTTTCAGGTAGGAGGCGCTGAGCAGTTCTTC. As protein: CASSFQVGGAEQFF. Looking up the rest from reference TRBV5-6 and TRBJ2-1 gives the full variable domain: DAGVTQSPTHLIKTRGQQVTLRCSPKSGHDTVSWYQQALGQGPQFIFQYYEEEERQRGNFPDRFSGHQFPNYSSELNVNALLLGDSALYLCASSFQVGGAEQFFGPGTRLTVL.

The chain has TRBV5-4 and TRBJ2-7, with 10 bases identical to TRBD1. Per the germline V gene, CDR1 is SGHNT and CDR2 is YYREEE (reference sequence). V gave up 3 bases and J gave up 3 bases; unmatched junction bases: 6. The CDR3 runs to 15 residues. CDR3 region: CASSSDRDRGYEQYF. Written as DNA, the CDR3 is TGTGCCAGCAGCTCTGACCGGGACAGGGGCTACGAGCAGTACTTC.

This clone came up once. The genes are TRBV5-6 and TRBJ1-6; 10 nucleotides align to TRBD1. The junction had 8 bases not matched to a gene; V was cut back by 1 base and J by 10 bases. There are 16 residues in the CDR3. CDR1 is SGHDT and CDR2 is YYEEEE in the germline V gene. CDR3 loop: CASSLYRTGGHSPLHF. CDR3 DNA: TGTGCCAGCAGCTTGTACCGGACAGGGGGGCACTCACCCCTCCACTTT.

The V and J genes are TRBV5-6 and TRBJ1-1; weak D call: TRBD1 (5 bases). Germline loops: CDR1 SGHDT, CDR2 YYEEEE. The CDR3 loop spans 16 amino acids. The V and J ends lost 0 bases and 0 bases respectively, with 12 bases between them. The CDR3 sequence is CASSLGQGAMNTEAFF. For the CDR3, the DNA is TGTGCCAGCAGCTTGGGGCAGGGCGCGATGAACACTGAAGCTTTCTTT.

V gene TRBV7-2 combines with J gene TRBJ1-1; no firm D call. CDR3 length: 15 residues. V lost 5 bases to trimming and J lost 3 bases, with 16 bases between them. Germline V gene lookup returns CDR1 SGHTA and CDR2 FQGNSA. DNA for the CDR3: TGTGCCAGCAGCCTCGGGGAGGGCGGATACACTGAAGCTTTCTTT. Amino acids: CASSLGEGGYTEAFF.

The chain employs TRBV11-2 and TRBJ2-1; tentatively, D is TRBD2 (7 bases). The CDR3 runs to 12 residues. Germline V gene sequence: CDR1 SGHAT, CDR2 FQNNGV. Trimming removed 3 bases from V and 12 bases from J, with 12 bases in between. The CDR3 loop is CASSLGGGGQFF. In DNA form, the CDR3 reads TGTGCCAGCAGCTTGGGAGGGGGAGGGCAGTTCTTC.

J is TRBJ2-7 and V is TRBV30, with a possible D match to TRBD1 (5 bases). The CDR3 is made up of 14 amino acids. Trimming removed 0 bases at V and 6 bases at J, with 15 bases between. CDR1 is GTSNPN, CDR2 SVGIG, per germline (reference sequence). CDR3 DNA sequence: TGTGCCTGGAGTGTATTTAGGCAGGGAAGCGAGCAGTACTTC. Residues: CAWSVFRQGSEQYF.

The chain has TRBV6-5 and TRBJ1-1; no definite D call. The CDR3 is made up of 11 amino acids. V was cut by 7 bases and J by 4 bases, with 7 bases left in between. Per the germline V gene, CDR1 is MNHEY and CDR2 is SVGAGI. The CDR3 sequence is CASKVGTEAFF. In DNA, the CDR3 is TGTGCCAGCAAAGTCGGCACTGAAGCTTTCTTT.

The gene calls are TRBV7-8 and TRBJ2-2; possibly TRBD2 for D (6 bases). This CDR3 has 16 residues. Germline V CDR1 and CDR2: SGHVS, FQNEAQ. Trimming pared 1 base from V and 7 bases from J, leaving 16 bases between. The CDR3 is CASSLVRGIGGGELFF. The CDR3 DNA follows: TGTGCCAGCAGCTTAGTTCGGGGGATCGGGGGCGGGGAGCTGTTTTTT.

The chain carries TRBV19 and TRBJ2-1; 9 bases match TRBD2. J lost 8 bases, V lost 6 bases, and 11 bases had no gene match. The CDR3 extends over 15 amino acids. In germline, CDR1 is LNHDA, CDR2 SQIVND (reference sequence). The CDR3: CASRSPGLASDEQFF. In nucleotides, the CDR3 is TGTGCCAGTAGGAGTCCGGGACTAGCTTCGGATGAGCAGTTCTTC.